What follows are 10 T cell receptor beta chains derived from one specimen sequenced in a study of cytomegalovirus exposure and HLA in healthy donors (dated by TCRdb to 2016 to 2017). Library preparation used the immunoSEQ multiplex PCR assay. The multiplex PCR relied on a mix of 60 forward primers for TCR Vbeta segments and 13 reverse primers for TCR Jbeta segments. Imported from immuneACCESS, the table was reduced by TCRdb to in-frame sequences with V and J called. These copies leave out some clones; in studies compared against another copy, an unresolved V gene accounts for under half, and the cause of the remainder is not known. Recorded for this sample are some 120,000 clones; around four fifths of them occurred a single time. About 0.94% of the sample is taken by the ten largest. The sequencing sample was made of PBMCs. These receptor sequences come from a human donor in good health.

CDR3 sequence: CASRNTGSLGYTF. The DNA of the CDR3 is TGTGCCAGCAGAAACACAGGGAGCTTGGGCTACACCTTC. The chain uses TRBV6-1 and TRBJ1-2, with a possible D match to TRBD1 (6 bases). Germline V CDR1 and CDR2: MNHNS, SASEGT. The germline V and J ends were trimmed by 6 bases and 8 bases, with 16 bases remaining between them. The CDR3 loop spans 13 amino acids.

CDR3 loop: CASSPRTGTNTIYF. CDR3 DNA: TGTGCCAGCTCACCGCGGACAGGGACAAACACCATATATTTT. The V and J genes are TRBV18 and TRBJ1-3, with 8 bases fitting TRBD1. V lost 3 bases, J lost 6 bases, and 4 bases stayed unmatched. Germline V CDR1 and CDR2: KGHSH, LQKENI. The CDR3 contains 14 residues.

The V and J genes are TRBV10-1 and TRBJ2-5, with D perhaps TRBD2 (6 bases). The DNA end is more similar to TRBJ2-7, so the J call may be wrong. The CDR3 spans 16 residues. The V gene's germline CDR1 is WNHNN and CDR2 SYGVQD (reference sequence). CDR3 sequence (DNA): TGCGCCAGCAGTGGGCCCCCACTCGGGGGAAGTTACGAGCAGTACTTC. It codes for CASSGPPLGGSYEQYF.

This chain uses TRBV11-2 with TRBJ1-5; D unclear. The CDR3 loop spans 15 amino acids. Trimming took 2 bases from V and 1 from J, leaving 9 bases between them. CDR1 and CDR2 (germline): SGHAT, FQNNGV. For the CDR3, the DNA is TGTGCCAGCAGCTTAACCGGGAGCAGCAATCAGCCCCAGCATTTT. Its translation is CASSLTGSSNQPQHF.

The rearrangement uses TRBV6-1 and TRBJ1-3; 7 bases agree with TRBD1. The CDR3 contains 16 residues. V trimming: 6 bases; J trimming: 3 bases; junction bases outside the gene matches: 11. Germline V gene lookup returns CDR1 MNHNS and CDR2 SASEGT. The CDR3 DNA follows: TGTGCCAGCAGAGAATCCGGGACAGCTGGTGGAAACACCATATATTTT. Its translation: CASRESGTAGGNTIYF.

The chain carries TRBV6-6 and TRBJ2-7; D not certain. This CDR3 is 14 amino acids long. V shed 3 bases and J shed 3 bases, with 12 bases lying between them. CDR1 is MNHNY, CDR2 SVGAGI, per germline (reference sequence). The CDR3 nucleotides read TGTGCCAGCAGTTATCCTTCTCGAGACTACGAGCAGTACTTC. Amino acid sequence: CASSYPSRDYEQYF.

The chain is built from TRBV19 and TRBJ1-2; D is unresolved. This CDR3 is 13 amino acids long. Trimming shortened V by 3 bases and J by 6 bases, and 11 bases separated the two germline ends. Per the germline V gene, CDR1 is LNHDA and CDR2 is SQIVND (reference sequence). CDR3 amino acids: CASSISQVDGYTF. The CDR3 DNA is TGTGCCAGTAGTATCTCGCAGGTCGATGGCTACACCTTC.

The chain employs TRBV15 and TRBJ1-5; tentatively, D is TRBD1 (5 bases). Germline CDR1 LNHNV, CDR2 YYDKDF (reference sequence). This CDR3 has 15 residues. The V gene lost 3 bases and the J gene lost 7 bases, with 16 bases spanning the gap. The CDR3 here is CATSSSRGTWQPQHF. The CDR3 nucleotides are TGTGCCACCAGCAGCTCACGGGGGACGTGGCAGCCCCAGCATTTT.

The rearrangement joins TRBV7-3 to TRBJ2-5, with D possibly being TRBD2 (6 bases). In germline, CDR1 is SGHTA, CDR2 FQGTGA. Trimming removed 5 bases at V and 5 bases at J, with 12 bases between. CDR3 length: 13 amino acids. The DNA of the CDR3 is TGTGCCAGCAGCCAGGGTAGCGGCGAGACCCAGTACTTC. As protein: CASSQGSGETQYF. The full variable domain, its missing parts supplied by reference TRBV7-3 and TRBJ2-5, is GAGVSQTPSNKVTEKGKYVELRCDPISGHTALYWYRQSLGQGPEFLIYFQGTGAADDSGLPNDRFFAVRPEGSVSTLKIQRTERGDSAVYLCASSQGSGETQYFGPGTRLLVL.

With respect to this clone: The germline gene is not matched at one end of the junction; a read error may be the cause. The genes are TRBV7-9 and TRBJ1-4, with a possible D match to TRBD1 (6 bases). The CDR3 sequence is 16 residues long. Looked up from germline, CDR1 is SEHNR and CDR2 is FQNEAQ (reference sequence). CDR3 in amino acids: CSSSSRTGPTNEKLFF. For the CDR3, the DNA is TGTTCCAGCAGCTCCCGAACAGGGCCAACTAATGAAAAACTGTTTTTT.